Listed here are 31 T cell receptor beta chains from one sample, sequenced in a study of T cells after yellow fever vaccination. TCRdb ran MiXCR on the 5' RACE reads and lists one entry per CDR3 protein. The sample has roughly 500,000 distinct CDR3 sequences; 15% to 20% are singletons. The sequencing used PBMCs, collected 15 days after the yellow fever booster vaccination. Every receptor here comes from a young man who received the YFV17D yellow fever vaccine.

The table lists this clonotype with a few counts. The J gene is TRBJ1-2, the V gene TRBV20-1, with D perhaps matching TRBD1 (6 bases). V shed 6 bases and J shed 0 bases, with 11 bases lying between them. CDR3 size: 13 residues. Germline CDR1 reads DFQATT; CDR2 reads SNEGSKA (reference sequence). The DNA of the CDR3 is TGCAGTGCCCTCAGGACAGCTAACTATGGCTACACCTTC. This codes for CSALRTANYGYTF.

The CDR3 loop is CASSQLESTGELFF. As DNA, the CDR3 is TGCGCCAGCAGCCAACTCGAGAGCACCGGGGAGCTGTTTTTT. The chain recombines TRBV4-3 with TRBJ2-2; D ambiguous. This CDR3 spans 14 amino acids. Germline CDR1 and CDR2: LGHNA and YSLEER. The V end lost 2 bases, the J end lost 4 bases, and 8 bases lay between the germline ends.

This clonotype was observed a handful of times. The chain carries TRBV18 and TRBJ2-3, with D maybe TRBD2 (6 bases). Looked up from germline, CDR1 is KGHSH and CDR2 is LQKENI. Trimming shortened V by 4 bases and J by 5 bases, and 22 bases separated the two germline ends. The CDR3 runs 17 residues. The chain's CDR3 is CASSLSGSRPNIDTQYF. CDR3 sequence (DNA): TGTGCCAGCTCACTATCCGGGAGCCGCCCAAACATAGATACGCAGTATTTT.

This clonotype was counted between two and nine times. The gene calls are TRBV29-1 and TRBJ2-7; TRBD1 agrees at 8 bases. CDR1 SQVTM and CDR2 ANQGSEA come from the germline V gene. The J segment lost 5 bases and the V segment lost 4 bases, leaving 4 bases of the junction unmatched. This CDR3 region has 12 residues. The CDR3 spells CSVVGQGHEQYF. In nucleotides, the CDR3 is TGCAGCGTTGTCGGACAGGGACACGAGCAGTACTTC.

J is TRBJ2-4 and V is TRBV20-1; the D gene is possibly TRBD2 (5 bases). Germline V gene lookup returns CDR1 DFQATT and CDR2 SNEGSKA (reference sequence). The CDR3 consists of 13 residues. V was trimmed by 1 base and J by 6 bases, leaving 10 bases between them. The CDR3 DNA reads TGCAGTGCTAGAGGAGGGTTTAGAAACATTCAGTACTTC. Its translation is CSARGGFRNIQYF.

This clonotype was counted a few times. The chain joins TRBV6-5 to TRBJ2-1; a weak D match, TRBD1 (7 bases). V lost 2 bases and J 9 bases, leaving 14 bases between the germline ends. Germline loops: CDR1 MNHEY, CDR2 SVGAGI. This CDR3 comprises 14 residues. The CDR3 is CASSYGTQGGEQFF. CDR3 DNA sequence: TGTGCCAGCAGTTACGGGACGCAGGGGGGTGAGCAGTTCTTC.

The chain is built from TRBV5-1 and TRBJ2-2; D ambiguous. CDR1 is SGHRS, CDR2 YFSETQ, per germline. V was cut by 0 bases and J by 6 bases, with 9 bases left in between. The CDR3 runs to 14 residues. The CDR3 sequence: CASSLVVVAGELFF. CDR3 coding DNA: TGCGCCAGCAGCTTGGTAGTAGTCGCCGGGGAGCTGTTTTTT.

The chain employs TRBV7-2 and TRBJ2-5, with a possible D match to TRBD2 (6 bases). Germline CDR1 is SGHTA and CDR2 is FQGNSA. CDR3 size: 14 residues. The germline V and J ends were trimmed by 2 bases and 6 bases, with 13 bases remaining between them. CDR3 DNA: TGTGCCAGCAGCTTAACGGAGGGCCAGAAGACCCAGTACTTC. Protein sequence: CASSLTEGQKTQYF. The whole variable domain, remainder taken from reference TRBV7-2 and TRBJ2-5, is GAGVSQSPSNKVTEKGKDVELRCDPISGHTALYWYRQSLGQGLEFLIYFQGNSAPDKSGLPSDRFSAERTGGSVSTLTIQRTQQEDSAVYLCASSLTEGQKTQYFGPGTRLLVL.

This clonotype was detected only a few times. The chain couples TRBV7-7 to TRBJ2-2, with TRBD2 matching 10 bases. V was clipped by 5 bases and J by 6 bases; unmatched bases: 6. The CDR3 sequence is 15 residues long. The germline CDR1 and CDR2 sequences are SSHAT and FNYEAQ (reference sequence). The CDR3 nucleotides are TGTGCCAGCAGCCCGAATCTAGCGGGAGCCGGGGAGCTGTTTTTT. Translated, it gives CASSPNLAGAGELFF.

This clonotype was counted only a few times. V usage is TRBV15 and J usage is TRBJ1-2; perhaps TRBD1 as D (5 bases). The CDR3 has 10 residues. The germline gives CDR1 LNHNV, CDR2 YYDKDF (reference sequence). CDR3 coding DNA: TGTGAGGGCAAGGGGCGCGGCTACACCTTC. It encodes CEGKGRGYTF.

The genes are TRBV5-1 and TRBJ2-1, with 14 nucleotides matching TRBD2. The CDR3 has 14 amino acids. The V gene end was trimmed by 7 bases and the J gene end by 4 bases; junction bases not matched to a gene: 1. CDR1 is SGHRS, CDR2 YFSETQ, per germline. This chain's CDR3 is CASGTSGSYNEQFF. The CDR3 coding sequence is TGCGCCAGCGGGACTAGCGGGAGTTACAATGAGCAGTTCTTC.

CDR3: CASSQESHVGELFF. CDR3 sequence (DNA): TGTGCCAGCAGCCAAGAGTCCCACGTCGGGGAGCTGTTTTTT. The rearrangement joins TRBV4-2 to TRBJ2-2, with no clear D. Germline V gene lookup returns CDR1 LGHNA and CDR2 YNFKEQ. The V end was cut by 0 bases, the J end by 7 bases, with 9 bases between. This CDR3 contains 14 residues.

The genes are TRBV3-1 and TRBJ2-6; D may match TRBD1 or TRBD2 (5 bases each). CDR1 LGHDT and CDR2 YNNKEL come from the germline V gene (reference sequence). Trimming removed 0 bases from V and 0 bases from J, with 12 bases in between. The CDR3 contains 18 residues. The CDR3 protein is CASSQEARGYSGANVLTF. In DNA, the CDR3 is TGTGCCAGCAGCCAAGAAGCCCGGGGCTACTCTGGGGCCAACGTCCTGACTTTC.

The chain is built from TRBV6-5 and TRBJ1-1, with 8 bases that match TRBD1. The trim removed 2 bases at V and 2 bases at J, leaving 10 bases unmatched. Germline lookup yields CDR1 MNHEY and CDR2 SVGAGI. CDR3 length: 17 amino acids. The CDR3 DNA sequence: TGTGCCAGCAGTTACGGGTATGCGACAGGGGCTAACACTGAAGCTTTCTTT. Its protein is CASSYGYATGANTEAFF.

The CDR3 region is CASSLSNWGAGYEQFF. As DNA, the CDR3 is TGTGCCAGCAGTTTATCTAACTGGGGAGCGGGGTATGAGCAGTTCTTC. The V gene is TRBV27, the J gene TRBJ2-1; 7 positions agree with TRBD2. Trimming removed 0 bases from V and 8 bases from J; junction bases left unmatched: 10. This CDR3 comprises 16 residues. CDR1 MNHEY and CDR2 SMNVEV come from the germline V gene (reference sequence).

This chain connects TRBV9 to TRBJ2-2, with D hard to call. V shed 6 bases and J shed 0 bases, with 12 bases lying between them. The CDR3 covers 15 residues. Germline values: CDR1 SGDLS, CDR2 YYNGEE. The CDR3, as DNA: TGTGCCAGCACTACGGGTGGCGCGAACACCGGGGAGCTGTTTTTT. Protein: CASTTGGANTGELFF.

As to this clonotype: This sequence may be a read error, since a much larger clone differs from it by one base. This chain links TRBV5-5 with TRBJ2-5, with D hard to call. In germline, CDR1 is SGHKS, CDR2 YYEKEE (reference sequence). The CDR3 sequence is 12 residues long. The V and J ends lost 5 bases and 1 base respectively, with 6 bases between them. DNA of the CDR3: TGTGCCAGCAGGTGGGGCCAAGAGACCCAGTACTTC. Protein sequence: CASRWGQETQYF.

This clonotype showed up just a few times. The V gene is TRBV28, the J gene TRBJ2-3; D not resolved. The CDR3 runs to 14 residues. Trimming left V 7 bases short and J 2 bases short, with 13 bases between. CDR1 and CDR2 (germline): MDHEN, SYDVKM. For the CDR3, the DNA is TGTGCCAGCACCACCCCGCAGTTCACAGATACGCAGTATTTT. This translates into CASTTPQFTDTQYF.

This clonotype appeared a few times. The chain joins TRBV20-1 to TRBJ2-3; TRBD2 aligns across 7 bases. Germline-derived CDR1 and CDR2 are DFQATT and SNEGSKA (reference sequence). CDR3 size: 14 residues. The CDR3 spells CSAGGSGRTDTQYF. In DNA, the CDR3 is TGCAGCGCTGGCGGGAGTGGTAGGACAGATACGCAGTATTTT.

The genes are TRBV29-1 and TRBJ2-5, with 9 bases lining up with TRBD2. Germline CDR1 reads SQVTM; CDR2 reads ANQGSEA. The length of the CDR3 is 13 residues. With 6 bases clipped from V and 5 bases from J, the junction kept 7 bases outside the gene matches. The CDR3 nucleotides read TGCAGCGTGGTAGCGGGAGTCCCTGAGACCCAGTACTTC. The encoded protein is CSVVAGVPETQYF.

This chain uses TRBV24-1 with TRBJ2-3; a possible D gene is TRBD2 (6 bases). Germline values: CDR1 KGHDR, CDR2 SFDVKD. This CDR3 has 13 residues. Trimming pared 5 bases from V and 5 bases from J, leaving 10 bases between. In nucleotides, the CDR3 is TGTGCCACCAGTGGCGGGGCACGAGATACGCAGTATTTT. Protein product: CATSGGARDTQYF.

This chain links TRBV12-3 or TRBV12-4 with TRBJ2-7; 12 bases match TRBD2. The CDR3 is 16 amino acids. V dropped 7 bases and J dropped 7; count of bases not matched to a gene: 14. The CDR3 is CASTRTSGTWEREQYF. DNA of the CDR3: TGTGCCAGCACTAGGACTAGCGGGACTTGGGAACGGGAGCAGTACTTC.

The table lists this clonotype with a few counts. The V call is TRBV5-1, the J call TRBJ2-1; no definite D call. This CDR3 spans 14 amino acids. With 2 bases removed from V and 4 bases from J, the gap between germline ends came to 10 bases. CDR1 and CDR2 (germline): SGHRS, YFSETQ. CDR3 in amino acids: CASSFYVGYNEQFF. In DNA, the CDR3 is TGCGCCAGCAGCTTCTACGTAGGGTACAATGAGCAGTTCTTC.

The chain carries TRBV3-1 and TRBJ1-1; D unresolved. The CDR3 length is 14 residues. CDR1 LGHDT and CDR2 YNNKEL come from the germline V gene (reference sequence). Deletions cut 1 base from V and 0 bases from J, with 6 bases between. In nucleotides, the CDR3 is TGTGCCAGCAGCCAAGGAGAAATGAACACTGAAGCTTTCTTT. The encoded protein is CASSQGEMNTEAFF.

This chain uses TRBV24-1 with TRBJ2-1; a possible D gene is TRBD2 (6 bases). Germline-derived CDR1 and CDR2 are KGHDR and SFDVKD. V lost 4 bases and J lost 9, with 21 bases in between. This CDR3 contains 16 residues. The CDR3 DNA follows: TGTGCCACCAGTGACACCGGGACGGGCTTGGAGGGTGAGCAGTTCTTC. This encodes CATSDTGTGLEGEQFF.

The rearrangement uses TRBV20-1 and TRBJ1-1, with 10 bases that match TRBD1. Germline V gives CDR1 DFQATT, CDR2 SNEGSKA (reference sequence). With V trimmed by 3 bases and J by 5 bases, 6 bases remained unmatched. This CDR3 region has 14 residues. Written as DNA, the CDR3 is TGCAGTGCTAGGACAGGGGGCGCTTCTACTGAAGCTTTCTTT. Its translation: CSARTGGASTEAFF.

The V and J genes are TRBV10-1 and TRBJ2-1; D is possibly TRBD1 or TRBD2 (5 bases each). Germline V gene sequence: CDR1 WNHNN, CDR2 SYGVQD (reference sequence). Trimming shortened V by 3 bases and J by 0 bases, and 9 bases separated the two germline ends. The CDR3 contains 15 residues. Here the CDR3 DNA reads TGCGCCAGCAGTGAAATGAGGGGCTCCTACAATGAGCAGTTCTTC. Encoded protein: CASSEMRGSYNEQFF.

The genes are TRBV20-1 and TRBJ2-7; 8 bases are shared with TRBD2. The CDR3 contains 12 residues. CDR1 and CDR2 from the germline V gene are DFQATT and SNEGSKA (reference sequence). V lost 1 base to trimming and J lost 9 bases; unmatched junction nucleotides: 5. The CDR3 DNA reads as TGCAGTGCTAGAGCTGGGCGGGAGGTGCAGTACTTC. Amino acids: CSARAGREVQYF.

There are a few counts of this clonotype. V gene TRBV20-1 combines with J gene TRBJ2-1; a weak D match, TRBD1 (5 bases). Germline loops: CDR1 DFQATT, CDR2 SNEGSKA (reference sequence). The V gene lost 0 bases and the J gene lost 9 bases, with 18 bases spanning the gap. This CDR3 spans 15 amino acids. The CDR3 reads CSARDFLGAAVEQFF. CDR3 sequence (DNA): TGCAGTGCTAGAGATTTCCTAGGGGCTGCAGTTGAGCAGTTCTTC.

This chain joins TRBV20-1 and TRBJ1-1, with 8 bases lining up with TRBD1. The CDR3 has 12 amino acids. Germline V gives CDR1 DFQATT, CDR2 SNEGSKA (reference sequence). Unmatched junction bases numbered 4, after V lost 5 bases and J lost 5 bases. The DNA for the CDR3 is TGCAGTGCTTCCTGGACAGGGACTGAAGCTTTCTTT. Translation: CSASWTGTEAFF.

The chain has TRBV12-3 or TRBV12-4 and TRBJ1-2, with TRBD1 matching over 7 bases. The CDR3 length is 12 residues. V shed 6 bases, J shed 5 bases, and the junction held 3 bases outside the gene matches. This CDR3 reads CASSPTGYGYTF. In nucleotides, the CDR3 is TGTGCCAGCAGCCCGACAGGGTATGGCTACACCTTC.